This T cell receptor beta chain comes out of a study of shared clonotypes between healthy human individuals. On this clone: The identical CDR3 is also encoded by other nucleotide sequences in the sample.

Profiled with immunoSEQ multiplex PCR; TCRdb holds only in-frame clones, not every one. The sample has about 2.4 million clones, over 85% seen once. The clonotype comes from a man aged 18 to 30 in good health. Some clones in this sample may be carry-over from other donors' samples. Sequenced: naive CD4+ T cells from PBMCs. Subset specified: CD45RA+ positively selected.

The CDR3, as DNA: TGTGCCAGCAGCCCGGGACAGAACTATGGCTACACCTTC. Its translation is CASSPGQNYGYTF. J is TRBJ1-2 and V is TRBV6-1; 7 bases align to TRBD1. The germline gives CDR1 MNHNS, CDR2 SASEGT. This CDR3 spans 13 amino acids. V lost 6 bases, J lost 2 bases, and 3 bases stayed unmatched.